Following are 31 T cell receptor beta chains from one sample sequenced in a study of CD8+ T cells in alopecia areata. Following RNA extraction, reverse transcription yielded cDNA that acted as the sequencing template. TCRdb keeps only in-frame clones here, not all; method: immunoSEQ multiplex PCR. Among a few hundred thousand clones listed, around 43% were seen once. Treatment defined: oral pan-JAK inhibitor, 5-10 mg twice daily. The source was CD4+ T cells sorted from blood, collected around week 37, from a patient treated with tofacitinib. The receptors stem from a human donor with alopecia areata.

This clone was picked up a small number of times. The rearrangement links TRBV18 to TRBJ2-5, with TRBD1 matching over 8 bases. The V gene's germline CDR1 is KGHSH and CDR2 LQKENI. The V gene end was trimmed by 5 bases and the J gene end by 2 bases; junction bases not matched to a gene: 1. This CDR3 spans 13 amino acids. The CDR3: CASSDRGQETQYF. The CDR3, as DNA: TGTGCCAGCTCAGACAGGGGTCAAGAGACCCAGTACTTC.

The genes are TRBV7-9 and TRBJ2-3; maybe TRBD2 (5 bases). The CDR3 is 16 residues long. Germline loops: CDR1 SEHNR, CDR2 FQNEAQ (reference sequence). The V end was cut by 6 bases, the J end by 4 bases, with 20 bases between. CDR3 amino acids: CASSPSGAFGADTQYF. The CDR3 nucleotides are TGTGCCAGCAGTCCCAGCGGTGCATTTGGAGCAGATACGCAGTATTTT. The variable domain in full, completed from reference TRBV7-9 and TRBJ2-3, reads DTGVSQNPRHKITKRGQNVTFRCDPISEHNRLYWYRQTLGQGPEFLTYFQNEAQLEKSRLLSDRFSAERPKGSFSTLEIQRTEQGDSAMYLCASSPSGAFGADTQYFGPGTRLTVL.

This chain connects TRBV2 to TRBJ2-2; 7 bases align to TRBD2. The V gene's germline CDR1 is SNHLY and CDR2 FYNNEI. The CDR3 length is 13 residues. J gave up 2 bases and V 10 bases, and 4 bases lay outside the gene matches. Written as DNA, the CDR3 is TGTGCCACCGCGGGGGAAAACACCGGGGAGCTGTTTTTT. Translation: CATAGENTGELFF. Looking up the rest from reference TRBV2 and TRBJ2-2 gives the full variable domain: EPEVTQTPSHQVTQMGQEVILRCVPISNHLYFYWYRQILGQKVEFLVSFYNNEISEKSEIFDDQFSVERPDGSNFTLKIRSTKLEDSAMYFCATAGENTGELFFGEGSRLTVL.

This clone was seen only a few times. The CDR3 loop is CAWSDRINQPQHF. CDR3 DNA sequence: TGTGCCTGGAGTGACAGGATAAATCAGCCCCAGCATTTT. The chain employs TRBV30 and TRBJ1-5; TRBD1 is a possible D gene (5 bases). The CDR3 runs to 13 residues. Germline V lookup: CDR1 GTSNPN, CDR2 SVGIG (reference sequence). V was clipped by 1 base and J by 4 bases, with 8 bases between them.

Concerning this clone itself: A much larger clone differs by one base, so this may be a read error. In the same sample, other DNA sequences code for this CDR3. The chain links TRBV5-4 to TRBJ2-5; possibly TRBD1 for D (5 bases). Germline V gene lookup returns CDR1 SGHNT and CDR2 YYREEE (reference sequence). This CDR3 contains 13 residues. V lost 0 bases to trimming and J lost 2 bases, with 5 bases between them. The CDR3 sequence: CASSLGQQETQYF. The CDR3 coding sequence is TGTGCCAGCAGCTTGGGACAGCAAGAGACCCAGTACTTC.

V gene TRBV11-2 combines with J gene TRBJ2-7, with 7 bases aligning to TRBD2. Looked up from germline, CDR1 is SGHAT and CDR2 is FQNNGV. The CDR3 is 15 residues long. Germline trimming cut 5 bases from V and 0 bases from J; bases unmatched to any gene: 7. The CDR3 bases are TGTGCCAGCAGCCCCAGCGGGGACTTCTCCTACGAGCAGTACTTC. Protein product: CASSPSGDFSYEQYF.

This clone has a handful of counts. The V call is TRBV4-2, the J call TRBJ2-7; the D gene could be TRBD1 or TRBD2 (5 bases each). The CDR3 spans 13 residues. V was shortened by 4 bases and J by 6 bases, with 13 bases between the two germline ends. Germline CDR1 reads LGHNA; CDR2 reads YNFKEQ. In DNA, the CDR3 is TGTGCCAGCAGCCTCGGGGACCTCTCCGAGCAGTACTTC. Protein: CASSLGDLSEQYF.

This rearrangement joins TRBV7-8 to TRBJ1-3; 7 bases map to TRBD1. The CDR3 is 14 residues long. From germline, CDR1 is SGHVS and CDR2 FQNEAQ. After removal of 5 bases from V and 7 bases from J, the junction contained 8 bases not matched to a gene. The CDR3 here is CASSRSTGRNTIYF. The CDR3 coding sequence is TGTGCCAGCAGCCGTTCGACAGGGAGGAACACCATATATTTT. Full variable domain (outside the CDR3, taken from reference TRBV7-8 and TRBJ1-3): GAGVSQSPRYKVAKRGQDVALRCDPISGHVSLFWYQQALGQGPEFLTYFQNEAQLDKSGLPSDRFFAERPEGSVSTLKIQRTQQEDSAVYLCASSRSTGRNTIYFGEGSWLTVV.

The CDR3 loop reads CASSPGRGNQPQHF. CDR3 bases: TGTGCCAGCAGTCCGGGGAGAGGGAATCAGCCCCAGCATTTT. The chain employs TRBV6-5 and TRBJ1-5; no clear D gene. V was trimmed by 5 bases and J by 4 bases, leaving 12 bases between them. The CDR3 loop spans 14 amino acids. Germline lookup yields CDR1 MNHEY and CDR2 SVGAGI.

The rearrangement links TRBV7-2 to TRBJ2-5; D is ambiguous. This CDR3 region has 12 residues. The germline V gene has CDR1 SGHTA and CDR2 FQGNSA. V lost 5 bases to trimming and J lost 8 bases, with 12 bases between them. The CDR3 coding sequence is TGTGCCAGCAGCCCTCTATTACAAACCCAGTACTTC. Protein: CASSPLLQTQYF.

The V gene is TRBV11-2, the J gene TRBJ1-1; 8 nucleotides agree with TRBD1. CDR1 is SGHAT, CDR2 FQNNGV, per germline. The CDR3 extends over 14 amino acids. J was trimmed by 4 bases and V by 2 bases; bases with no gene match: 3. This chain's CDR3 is CASSLSTGGTEAFF. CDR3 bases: TGTGCCAGCAGCTTATCCACAGGGGGCACTGAAGCTTTCTTT. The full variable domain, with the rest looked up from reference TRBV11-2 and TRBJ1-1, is EAGVAQSPRYKIIEKRQSVAFWCNPISGHATLYWYQQILGQGPKLLIQFQNNGVVDDSQLPKDRFSAERLKGVDSTLKIQPAKLEDSAVYLCASSLSTGGTEAFFGQGTRLTVV.

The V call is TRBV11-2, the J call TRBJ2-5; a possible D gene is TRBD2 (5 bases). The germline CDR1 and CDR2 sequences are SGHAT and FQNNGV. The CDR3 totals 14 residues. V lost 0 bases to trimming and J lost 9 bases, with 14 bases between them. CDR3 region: CASSLDRAEGPQYF. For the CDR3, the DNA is TGTGCCAGCAGCTTAGATCGCGCAGAGGGCCCCCAGTACTTC.

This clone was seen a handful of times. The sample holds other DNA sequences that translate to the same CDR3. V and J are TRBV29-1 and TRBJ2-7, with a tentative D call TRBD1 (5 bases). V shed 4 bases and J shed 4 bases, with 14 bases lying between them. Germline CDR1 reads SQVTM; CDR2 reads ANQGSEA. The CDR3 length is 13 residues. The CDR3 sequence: CSVGVRVGYEQYF. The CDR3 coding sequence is TGCAGCGTTGGGGTCAGGGTCGGGTACGAGCAGTACTTC.

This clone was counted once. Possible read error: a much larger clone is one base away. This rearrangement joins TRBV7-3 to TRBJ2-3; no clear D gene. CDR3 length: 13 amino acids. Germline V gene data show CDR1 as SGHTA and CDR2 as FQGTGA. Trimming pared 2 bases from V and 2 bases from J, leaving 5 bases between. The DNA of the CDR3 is TGTGCCAGCAGCTTAGACCCCACAGATACGCAGTATTTT. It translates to CASSLDPTDTQYF.

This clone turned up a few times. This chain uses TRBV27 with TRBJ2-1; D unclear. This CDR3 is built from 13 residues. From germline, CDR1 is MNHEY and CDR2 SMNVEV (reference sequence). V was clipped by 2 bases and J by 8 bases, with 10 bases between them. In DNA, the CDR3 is TGTGCCAGCAGTTTACAAGGGTACGATGAGCAGTTCTTC. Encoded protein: CASSLQGYDEQFF.

CDR3 sequence: CSGAGTHTQYF. The CDR3, as DNA: TGCAGCGGGGCCGGGACGCATACGCAGTATTTT. The chain recombines TRBV29-1 with TRBJ2-3; D might be TRBD1 or TRBD2, each matching 5 bases. In germline, CDR1 is SQVTM, CDR2 ANQGSEA. Trimming removed 7 bases at V and 7 bases at J, with 12 bases between. The CDR3 is 11 residues long.

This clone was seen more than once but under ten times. The CDR3 region is CASSVVASGEYNEQFF. As DNA, the CDR3 is TGTGCCAGCAGCGTAGTCGCTAGCGGGGAATACAATGAGCAGTTCTTC. The chain uses TRBV9 and TRBJ2-1, with TRBD2 identical over 9 bases. V trimming: 0 bases; J trimming: 4 bases; junction bases outside the gene matches: 5. The length of the CDR3 is 16 residues. Germline CDR1 SGDLS, CDR2 YYNGEE.

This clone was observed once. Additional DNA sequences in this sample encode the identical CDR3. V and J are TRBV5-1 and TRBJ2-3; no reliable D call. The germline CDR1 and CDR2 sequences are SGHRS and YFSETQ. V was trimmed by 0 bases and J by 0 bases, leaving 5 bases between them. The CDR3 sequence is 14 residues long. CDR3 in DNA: TGCGCCAGCAGCTTGGGCGACAGCACAGATACGCAGTATTTT. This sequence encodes CASSLGDSTDTQYF.

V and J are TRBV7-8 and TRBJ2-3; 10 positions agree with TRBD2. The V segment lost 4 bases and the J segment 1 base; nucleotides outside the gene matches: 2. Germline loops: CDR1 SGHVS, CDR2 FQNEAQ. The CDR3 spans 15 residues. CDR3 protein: CASSSSGSGTDTQYF. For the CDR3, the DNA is TGTGCCAGCAGCTCTAGCGGGAGTGGCACAGATACGCAGTATTTT.

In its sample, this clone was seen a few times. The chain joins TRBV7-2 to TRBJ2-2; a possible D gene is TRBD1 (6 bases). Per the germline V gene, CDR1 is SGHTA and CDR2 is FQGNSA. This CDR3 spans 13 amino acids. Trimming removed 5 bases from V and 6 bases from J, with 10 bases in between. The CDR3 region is CASSENRAGELFF. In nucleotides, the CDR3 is TGTGCCAGCAGCGAGAACAGGGCCGGGGAGCTGTTTTTT.

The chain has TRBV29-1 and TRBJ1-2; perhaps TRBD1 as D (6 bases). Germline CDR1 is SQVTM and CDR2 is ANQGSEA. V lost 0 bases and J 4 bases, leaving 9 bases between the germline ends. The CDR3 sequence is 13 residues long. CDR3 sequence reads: CSVEDRGGYGYTF. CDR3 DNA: TGCAGCGTTGAAGACAGGGGCGGCTATGGCTACACCTTC.

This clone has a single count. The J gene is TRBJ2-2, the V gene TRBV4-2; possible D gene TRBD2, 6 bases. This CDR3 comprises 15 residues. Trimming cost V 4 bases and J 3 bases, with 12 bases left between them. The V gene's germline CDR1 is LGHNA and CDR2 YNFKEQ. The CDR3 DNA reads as TGTGCCAGCAGCCCCGGGACGGGGGACACCGGGGAGCTGTTTTTT. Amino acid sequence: CASSPGTGDTGELFF.

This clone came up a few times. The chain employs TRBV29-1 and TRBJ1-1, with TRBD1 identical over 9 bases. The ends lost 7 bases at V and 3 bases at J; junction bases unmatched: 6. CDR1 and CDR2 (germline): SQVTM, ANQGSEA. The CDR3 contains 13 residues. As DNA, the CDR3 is TGCAGCGCACACAGGGGGCTCGACACTGAAGCTTTCTTT. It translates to CSAHRGLDTEAFF.

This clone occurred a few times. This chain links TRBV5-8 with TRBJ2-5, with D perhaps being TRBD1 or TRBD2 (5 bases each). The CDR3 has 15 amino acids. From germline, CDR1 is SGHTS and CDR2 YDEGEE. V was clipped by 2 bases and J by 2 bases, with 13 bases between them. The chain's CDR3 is CASSFQGWEQETQYF. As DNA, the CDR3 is TGTGCCAGCAGCTTTCAGGGCTGGGAGCAAGAGACCCAGTACTTC.

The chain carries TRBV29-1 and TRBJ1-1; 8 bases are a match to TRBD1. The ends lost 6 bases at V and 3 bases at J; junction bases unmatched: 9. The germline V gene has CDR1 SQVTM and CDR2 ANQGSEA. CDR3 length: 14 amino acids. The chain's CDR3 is CSVALDRVHTEAFF. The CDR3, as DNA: TGCAGCGTAGCGCTGGACAGGGTTCACACTGAAGCTTTCTTT.

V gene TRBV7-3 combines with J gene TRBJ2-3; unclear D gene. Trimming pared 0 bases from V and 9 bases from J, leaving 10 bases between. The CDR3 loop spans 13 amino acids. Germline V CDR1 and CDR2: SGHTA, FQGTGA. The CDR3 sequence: CASSLTDSMTQYF. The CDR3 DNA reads TGTGCCAGCAGCTTAACCGACTCGATGACGCAGTATTTT.

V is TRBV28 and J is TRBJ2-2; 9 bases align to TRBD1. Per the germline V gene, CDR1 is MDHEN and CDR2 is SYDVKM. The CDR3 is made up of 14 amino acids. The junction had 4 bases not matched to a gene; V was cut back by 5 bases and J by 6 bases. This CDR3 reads CASSDRGSPGELFF. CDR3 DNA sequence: TGTGCCAGCAGTGACAGGGGGAGTCCCGGGGAGCTGTTTTTT.

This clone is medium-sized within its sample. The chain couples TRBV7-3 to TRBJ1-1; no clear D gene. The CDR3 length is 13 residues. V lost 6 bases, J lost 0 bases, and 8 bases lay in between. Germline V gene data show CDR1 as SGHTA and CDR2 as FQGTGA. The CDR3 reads CASSWTLNTEAFF. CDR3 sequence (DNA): TGTGCCAGCAGTTGGACCTTGAACACTGAAGCTTTCTTT.

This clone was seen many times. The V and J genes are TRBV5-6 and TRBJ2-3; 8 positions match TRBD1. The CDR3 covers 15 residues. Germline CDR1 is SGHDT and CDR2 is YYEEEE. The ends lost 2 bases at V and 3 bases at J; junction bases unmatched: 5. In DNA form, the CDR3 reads TGTGCCAGCAGCTTCTGGGACAGGACTACAGATACGCAGTATTTT. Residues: CASSFWDRTTDTQYF.

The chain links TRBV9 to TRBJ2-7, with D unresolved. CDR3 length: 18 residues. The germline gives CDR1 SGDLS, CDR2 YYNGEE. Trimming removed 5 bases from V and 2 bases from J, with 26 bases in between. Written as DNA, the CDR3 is TGTGCCAGCAGTCCTGGCCCGACTGGGGTCCCATCTACCTACGAGCAGTACTTC. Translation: CASSPGPTGVPSTYEQYF.

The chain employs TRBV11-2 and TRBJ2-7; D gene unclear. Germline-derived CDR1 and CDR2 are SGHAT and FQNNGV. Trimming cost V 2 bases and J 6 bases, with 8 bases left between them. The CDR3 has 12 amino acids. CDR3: CASSLSGREQYF. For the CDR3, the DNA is TGTGCCAGCAGCTTATCTGGTCGCGAGCAGTACTTC.